This TCR beta chain was sequenced for a study of response to subunit inactivated influenza vaccine. TCRdb re-derived calls from the RT-PCR reads in MiXCR, one entry per CDR3 protein. The sample holds some 500,000 distinct CDR3 sequences, 16% seen once. This clonotype appeared a few times. The antigen is unknown. Notes on the study in general: There was a suggestion from the authors that each seasonal influenza vaccination recruits few new T cells.

This CDR3 comprises 14 residues. Between the trimmed V and J ends, which lost 2 bases and 5 bases, there was a span of 15 bases. Germline V gives CDR1 SQVTM, CDR2 ANQGSEA. Here the sequenced sample was CD4+ T cells sorted from PBMCs, taken around 25 months after vaccination. The clonotype originates from a man aged 45 to 75 who received an inactivated influenza vaccine. The J gene is TRBJ2-5, the V gene TRBV29-1; tentatively, D is TRBD2 (6 bases). CDR3 protein: CSVEKPGSDETQYF. For the CDR3, the DNA is TGCAGCGTTGAAAAGCCCGGGAGTGATGAGACCCAGTACTTC.